This TCR beta chain derives from a study of CD8 T cells in Susac syndrome. Random hexamers were used to reverse transcribe roughly 0.45 to 1 ug of RNA. TCRdb independently ran MiXCR on the immunoSEQ multiplex PCR reads; one entry per CDR3 protein. The sample shows 100,000 to 150,000 distinct CDR3 sequences, about 92% of them seen only once. This CDR3 region has 14 residues. The germline V gene has CDR1 PRHDT and CDR2 FYEKMQ (reference sequence). The ends were cut back, 0 bases at V and 5 bases at J, with 8 bases in the middle. While CD8+ and CD4+ T cells were isolated negatively, TEMRA cells were enriched by FACS.

The chain joins TRBV13 to TRBJ2-1; D is perhaps TRBD1 (6 bases). Sequences were obtained from CD8+ T cells from PBMCs. The sequence was collected from a human donor with multiple sclerosis. CDR3 region: CASSLGGGDNEQFF. DNA of the CDR3: TGTGCCAGCAGCTTAGGAGGGGGAGACAATGAGCAGTTCTTC.